This T cell receptor beta chain was recovered during a study of blood T cell repertoires in COVID-19. Looking at the study overall: Spain, Italy and the United States supplied samples that represented acute and convalescent COVID-19. Nucleic acid was either cDNA or gDNA, and it came from T cells, B-cell-depleted T cells, or PBMCs.

The germline gives CDR1 SGHDT, CDR2 YYEEEE. The CDR3 contains 18 residues. V lost 2 bases, J lost 0 bases, and 7 bases stayed unmatched. As processed by the authors: Amplification of reference gene primers provided the estimated nucleated cell counts. Assay: immunoSEQ multiplex PCR; the TCRdb copy retains only in-frame clones and omits some. V and J calls and clone size are given by that table; D and trimming were obtained from the DNA. The sample yields more than 300,000 clones, around nine tenths seen once. The sample taken for sequencing was PBMCs or T cells enriched from blood (not recorded which). The chain combines TRBV5-6 with TRBJ2-7, with TRBD2 identical over 14 bases. This clonotype originated in a woman in her 30s who had recovered from COVID-19. The CDR3 region has the DNA TGTGCCAGCAGCTTTGGACTAGCGGGAGGCCCTCTCTCCTACGAGCAGTACTTC. Translating gives CASSFGLAGGPLSYEQYF. Together with reference TRBV5-6 and TRBJ2-7, the CDR3 gives the full variable domain: DAGVTQSPTHLIKTRGQQVTLRCSPKSGHDTVSWYQQALGQGPQFIFQYYEEEERQRGNFPDRFSGHQFPNYSSELNVNALLLGDSALYLCASSFGLAGGPLSYEQYFGPGTRLTVT.